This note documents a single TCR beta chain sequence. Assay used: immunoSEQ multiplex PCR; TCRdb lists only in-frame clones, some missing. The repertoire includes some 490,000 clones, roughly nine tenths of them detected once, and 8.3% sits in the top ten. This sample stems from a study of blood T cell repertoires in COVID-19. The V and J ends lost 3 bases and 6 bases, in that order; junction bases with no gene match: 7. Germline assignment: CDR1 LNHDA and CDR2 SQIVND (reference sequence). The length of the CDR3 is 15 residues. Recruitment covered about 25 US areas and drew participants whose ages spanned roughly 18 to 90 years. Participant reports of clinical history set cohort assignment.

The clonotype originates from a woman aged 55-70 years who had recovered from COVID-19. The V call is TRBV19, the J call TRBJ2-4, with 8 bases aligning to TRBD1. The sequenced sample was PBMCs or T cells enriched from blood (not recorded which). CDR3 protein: CASSIQGAGGNIQYF. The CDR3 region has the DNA TGTGCCAGTAGTATTCAGGGGGCTGGGGGAAACATTCAGTACTTC.